The source of this T cell receptor (beta chain) is a study of blood T cells in healthy people across ages. General study findings and limits: More naive CD4+ cells and higher diversity were found in long-lived than in aged donors.

Together with a sample-barcoded 5' primer, a J-beta primer mix was included in a second PCR lasting about 6 to 12 cycles. Carrying 12 random nucleotides, a template-switch adaptor labeled each individual cDNA molecule. TCRdb reprocessed the 5' RACE reads with MiXCR, giving one entry per CDR3 protein. The sample records over 1,500,000 distinct CDR3 sequences, about 50% being singletons. V lost 0 bases and J lost 2, with 11 bases in between. The CDR3 has 14 residues. Germline-derived CDR1 and CDR2 are DFQATT and SNEGSKA (reference sequence). Each donor supplied approximately 10 milliliters of peripheral blood. Isolation of PBMCs gave at least 6 million cells per sample. As for this clonotype: The antigen is undetermined.

The sequenced sample was blood. The rearrangement joins TRBV20-1 to TRBJ2-7; the D call may be TRBD1 or TRBD2 (5 bases each). The source is a woman between 40 and 55 years old in good health. The CDR3 here is CSARDSGGPYEQYF. The CDR3 DNA follows: TGCAGTGCTAGAGATTCTGGGGGACCCTACGAGCAGTACTTC.